These 7 T cell receptor beta chains share one sample of origin, sequenced in a study of patients and donors after allogeneic stem cell transplantation. TCRdb analysed the RT-PCR reads with MiXCR anew, one entry per CDR3 protein. The profile covers 800,000 to 1,000,000 distinct CDR3 sequences, with about a sixth appearing a single time and under 6.5% taken by the ten largest. The specimen was blood, either unsorted or a sorted T cell fraction (not recorded which). Source of these receptors: a human donor who was either an allogeneic HSCT recipient or a stem cell or donor lymphocyte infusion donor (not recorded which). It is not recorded whose cells these are; they may come from a transplant donor.

The chain links TRBV5-6 to TRBJ1-1; D unclear. Trimming left V 2 bases short and J 1 base short, with 12 bases between. Germline V gene sequence: CDR1 SGHDT, CDR2 YYEEEE. There are 15 residues in the CDR3. The CDR3 here is CASSFLHSQNTEAFF. CDR3 sequence (DNA): TGTGCCAGCAGCTTCCTACACAGTCAGAACACTGAAGCTTTCTTT. The whole variable domain, remainder taken from reference TRBV5-6 and TRBJ1-1, is DAGVTQSPTHLIKTRGQQVTLRCSPKSGHDTVSWYQQALGQGPQFIFQYYEEEERQRGNFPDRFSGHQFPNYSSELNVNALLLGDSALYLCASSFLHSQNTEAFFGQGTRLTVV.

The chain recombines TRBV20-1 with TRBJ2-5, with a possible D match to TRBD2 (6 bases). Germline CDR1 and CDR2: DFQATT and SNEGSKA (reference sequence). V lost 0 bases, J lost 1 base, and 9 bases lay in between. CDR3 length equals 14 residues. DNA for the CDR3: TGCAGTGCTAGAGATCGACTAGGCCAAGAGACCCAGTACTTC. Translation: CSARDRLGQETQYF.

This clonotype has just a few counts. The chain is built from TRBV12-3 or TRBV12-4 and TRBJ2-1; TRBD1 aligns across 10 bases. This CDR3 has 20 residues. Trimming removed 1 base from V and 4 bases from J; junction bases left unmatched: 16. CDR3 sequence: CASSLGLFKGQGPRYNEQFF. CDR3 coding DNA: TGTGCCAGCAGTTTAGGCCTCTTTAAGGGACAGGGGCCCCGATACAATGAGCAGTTCTTC.

This clonotype was observed once. J is TRBJ1-1 and V is TRBV5-4; no reliable D call. V was cut by 0 bases and J by 10 bases, with 13 bases left in between. This CDR3 has 13 amino acids. From germline, CDR1 is SGHNT and CDR2 YYREEE (reference sequence). The CDR3 reads CASSLDKLAGAFF. The DNA of the CDR3 is TGTGCCAGCAGCTTGGACAAACTGGCCGGAGCTTTCTTT.

The J gene is TRBJ2-1, the V gene TRBV6-1, with TRBD2 matching 9 bases. The CDR3 runs 13 residues. Germline V lookup: CDR1 MNHNS, CDR2 SASEGT. V shed 5 bases, J shed 10 bases, and the junction held 6 bases outside the gene matches. The CDR3 DNA follows: TGTGCCAGCAGTCCACATACTAGCGGGGAGCAGTTCTTC. Translation: CASSPHTSGEQFF.

Only a few counts were recorded for this clonotype. The chain employs TRBV7-2 and TRBJ1-4, with 10 nucleotides matching TRBD1. Per germline, CDR1 SGHTA and CDR2 FQGNSA. This CDR3 is built from 17 residues. V shed 1 base and J 10 bases; nucleotides not matched to a gene: 12. The chain's CDR3 is CASSLGPAGDRGPKLFF. CDR3 DNA: TGTGCCAGCAGCTTAGGGCCAGCGGGGGACAGGGGACCAAAACTGTTTTTT.

The rearrangement joins TRBV28 to TRBJ2-3; TRBD1 agrees at 9 bases. The CDR3 runs to 14 residues. Per the germline V gene, CDR1 is MDHEN and CDR2 is SYDVKM. The ends lost 4 bases at V and 6 bases at J; junction bases unmatched: 5. The CDR3 loop reads CASSWDRAGDTQYF. CDR3 nucleotides: TGTGCCAGCAGTTGGGACAGGGCAGGGGATACGCAGTATTTT.